The 12 T cell receptor beta chains below come from one sample, sequenced in a study of Ad26.COV2.S vaccination and SARS-CoV-2 variants. Treatment noted: approximately 18 received Ad26.COV2.S at low or high dose, single or two shots; 5 received placebo; per-sample allocation not given. Sampling was done on day 63 after the first vaccine or placebo injection. Here immunoSEQ multiplex PCR was the method, and the copy in TCRdb shows in-frame clones only, minus some. The sample has about 370,000 clones, approximately 91% seen once. Source: peripheral blood, taken in a trial of Ad26.COV2.S vaccine versus placebo. The receptors stem from a person aged 18 to 65 who received the Ad26.COV2.S COVID-19 vaccine or a placebo.

The chain has TRBV3-1 (or the pseudogene TRBV3-2) and TRBJ1-2; TRBD1 matches at 8 bases. V was pared by 1 base and J by 11 bases, with 9 bases of the junction left unmatched. Germline-derived CDR1 and CDR2 are LGHDT and YNNKEL (reference sequence). The CDR3 has 14 residues. The CDR3 coding sequence is TGTGCCAGCAGCCAAGGAAGACAGGGGCGCGAGTACACCTTC. Its translation is CASSQGRQGREYTF.

The J gene is TRBJ2-5, the V gene TRBV10-1, with unresolved D. The CDR3 has 11 amino acids. V lost 5 bases to trimming and J lost 5 bases, with 6 bases between them. Germline V CDR1 and CDR2: WNHNN, SYGVQD (reference sequence). CDR3 amino acids: CASSPGETQYF. CDR3 in DNA: TGCGCCAGCAGTCCTGGGGAGACCCAGTACTTC.

V is TRBV6-5 and J is TRBJ1-4; D might be TRBD1 (6 bases). The CDR3 covers 15 residues. With 6 bases removed from V and 7 bases from J, the gap between germline ends came to 18 bases. CDR1 and CDR2 (germline): MNHEY, SVGAGI. CDR3 in DNA: TGTGCCAGCAGCAGACAGGCCACGGCCGGTGAAAAACTGTTTTTT. This encodes CASSRQATAGEKLFF.

The chain uses TRBV12-3 or TRBV12-4 and TRBJ1-4; D remains ambiguous. The CDR3 consists of 13 residues. V was cut by 6 bases and J by 12 bases, with 17 bases left in between. The CDR3 DNA reads as TGTGCCAGCAGCGCCCTTGGAGTCGTGGAACTGTTTTTT. It specifies CASSALGVVELFF.

The rearrangement links TRBV3-1 (or the pseudogene TRBV3-2) to TRBJ1-1; 7 positions match TRBD1. The CDR3 has 15 amino acids. CDR1 is LGHDT, CDR2 YNNKEL, per germline (reference sequence). With V trimmed by 4 bases and J by 5 bases, 10 bases remained unmatched. In nucleotides, the CDR3 is TGTGCCAGCAGCCTAAGTTCAACAGGGGTTACTGAAGCTTTCTTT. Translated: CASSLSSTGVTEAFF.

The genes are TRBV27 and TRBJ2-1; D gene ambiguous. The germline V and J ends were trimmed by 3 bases and 5 bases, with 17 bases remaining between them. The CDR3 consists of 16 residues. The germline gives CDR1 MNHEY, CDR2 SMNVEV (reference sequence). The CDR3 coding sequence is TGTGCCAGCAGTTTCTCGTTCGTAACGGCCGACAATGAGCAGTTCTTC. Protein: CASSFSFVTADNEQFF.

The genes are TRBV27 and TRBJ2-5; 7 positions agree with TRBD2. This CDR3 contains 14 residues. In germline, CDR1 is MNHEY, CDR2 SMNVEV (reference sequence). With 5 bases clipped from V and 5 bases from J, the junction kept 8 bases outside the gene matches. CDR3 loop: CASSLTSSWETQYF. The CDR3 DNA sequence: TGTGCCAGCAGTCTGACTAGCTCCTGGGAGACCCAGTACTTC.

The chain employs TRBV7-8 and TRBJ1-2; TRBD1 is a possible D gene (5 bases). CDR1 SGHVS and CDR2 FQNEAQ come from the germline V gene. Deletions cut 5 bases from V and 6 bases from J, with 16 bases between. This CDR3 comprises 14 residues. This chain's CDR3 is CASSRRLGGDGYTF. The DNA of the CDR3 is TGTGCCAGCAGCCGTCGCCTCGGGGGGGATGGCTACACCTTC.

This clone was seen a few times. V gene TRBV6-5 combines with J gene TRBJ1-1, with D hard to call. This CDR3 comprises 13 residues. Germline CDR1 MNHEY, CDR2 SVGAGI. Trimming cost V 6 bases and J 1 base, with 9 bases left between them. CDR3 sequence reads: CASRRTQNTEAFF. The CDR3 coding sequence is TGTGCCAGCAGACGGACTCAGAACACTGAAGCTTTCTTT.

This clone has just a few counts. The chain recombines TRBV12-3 or TRBV12-4 with TRBJ1-1; D unresolved. There are 13 residues in the CDR3. Trimming left V 2 bases short and J 1 base short, with 5 bases between. The CDR3 bases are TGTGCCAGCAGTTTAAGTCCGAACACTGAAGCTTTCTTT. It encodes CASSLSPNTEAFF.

The chain carries TRBV3-1 (or the pseudogene TRBV3-2) and TRBJ1-4; D possibly corresponds to TRBD1 (6 bases). V was pared by 2 bases and J by 3 bases, with 16 bases between. CDR3 length equals 17 residues. From germline, CDR1 is LGHDT and CDR2 YNNKEL (reference sequence). CDR3 DNA: TGTGCCAGCAGCCAATATTTTACAGGGATGGCTAATGAAAAACTGTTTTTT. It is translated as CASSQYFTGMANEKLFF.

The genes are TRBV27 and TRBJ1-2, with 7 bases lining up with TRBD1. The CDR3 sequence is 17 residues long. The germline CDR1 and CDR2 sequences are MNHEY and SMNVEV (reference sequence). After removal of 6 bases from V and 4 bases from J, the junction contained 17 bases not matched to a gene. The CDR3 coding sequence is TGTGCCAGCAGCCTTAGTGGCCAGGGGGGGGCCGGCTATGGCTACACCTTC. Protein: CASSLSGQGGAGYGYTF.